A selection of T cell receptor beta chains follows, all from one sample in a study of blood T cell repertoires in COVID-19. TCRdb keeps only in-frame clones here, not all; method: immunoSEQ multiplex PCR. The table lists tens of thousands of clones, roughly 87% of them singletons. Sequenced sample: peripheral blood. These receptors all stem from a man aged 55 to 70 with acute or convalescent COVID-19. Each CDR3 is given with its conserved first and last residue. Clone size is stated in some rows and not others, as once, few, many or a class when expanded.

clone size | J gene | V gene | CDR3 protein
- | TRBJ2-3 | TRBV30 | CAWSVQSGGADTQYF
- | TRBJ1-3 | TRBV3-1/TRBV3-2 | CASSQGTISGNTIYF
- | TRBJ2-2 | TRBV10-1 | CASSGARTGELFF
- | TRBJ1-3 | TRBV10-3 | CAIRYGQGAGGNTIYF
- | TRBJ1-3 | TRBV4-1 | CASSLTGATYGNTIYF
- | TRBJ2-2 | TRBV6-5 | CASSLAGALTGELFF
- | TRBJ2-3 | TRBV7-3 | CASSRLRTDTQYF
- | TRBJ2-7 | TRBV27 | CASSLWLAGGPYEQYF
- | TRBJ1-4 | TRBV19 | CASSIFPGTGRKLFF
- | TRBJ1-1 | TRBV7-9 | CASSLRTEEAFF
- | TRBJ1-2 | TRBV18 | CASSPSKGVNYYGYTF
once | TRBJ1-4 | TRBV5-1 | CASSPALVRPPGKLFF
- | TRBJ2-1 | TRBV28 | CASNFRDYLGNEQFF
- | TRBJ1-2 | TRBV2 | CASRGQAKYTF
few | TRBJ1-2 | TRBV28 | CASRIGQGGLRGYTF
- | TRBJ1-1 | TRBV5-1 | CASSLEGGRNTEAFF
- | TRBJ1-1 | TRBV19 | CAKRVRRDTEAFF
- | TRBJ2-2 | TRBV6-5 | CASSTTRGPGELFF
- | TRBJ1-3 | TRBV6-1 | CASSANRVGSGNTIYF
- | TRBJ1-1 | TRBV24-1 | CATRRGTEAFF
- | TRBJ1-6 | TRBV6-5 | CASSYRGGGSPLHF
- | TRBJ2-7 | TRBV5-1 | CASSADSYKSSYEQYF
- | TRBJ2-3 | TRBV2 | CASRPGADTQYF
- | TRBJ2-3 | TRBV5-1 | CASSLTGQGRTDTQYF
- | TRBJ2-7 | TRBV7-9 | CASSFSGTGEQYF
- | TRBJ1-1 | TRBV10-2 | CASSEWRTGKGAAFF
- | TRBJ1-6 | TRBV7-2 | CASSLESGQNNSPLHF
- | TRBJ2-2 | TRBV5-1 | CASSQVPGSGELFF
- | TRBJ1-2 | TRBV6-5 | CASSPRLSGYTF
- | TRBJ2-3 | TRBV4-1 | CASSPRGGRDTQYF
- | TRBJ1-5 | TRBV6-5 | CASRSGGPGNQPQHF
- | TRBJ1-6 | TRBV9 | CASSVDQAYNSPLHF
few | TRBJ1-1 | TRBV5-8 | CASSLQGAKTEAFF
- | TRBJ2-3 | TRBV29-1 | CSVERGQADSHPIGSTQYF
- | TRBJ1-5 | TRBV10-3 | CAIGQGVGNQPQHF
- | TRBJ2-7 | TRBV13 | CASSSLGGPSAYEQYF
once | TRBJ1-1 | TRBV5-6 | CASSRQGEAFF
- | TRBJ1-3 | TRBV5-1 | CASSLGAGANTIYF
few | TRBJ1-3 | TRBV3-1/TRBV3-2 | CASSQYAGANTIYF
- | TRBJ2-1 | TRBV30 | CAWSHSYNEQFF
- | TRBJ1-2 | TRBV6-1 | CASSEIYRGQLTNNYGYTF
- | TRBJ1-1 | TRBV15 | CATSRDRGRVAEAFF
- | TRBJ2-3 | TRBV24-1 | CATSEAGVDTQYF
- | TRBJ1-3 | TRBV5-1 | CASSLDPRGTPGNTIYF
- | TRBJ2-1 | TRBV4-1 | CASTRGRGYYNEQFF
- | TRBJ2-4 | TRBV10-3 | CAISPRSGEAKNIQYF
- | TRBJ2-7 | TRBV27 | CASSNRRVMTYEQYF
- | TRBJ2-1 | TRBV2 | CASSRYEQFF
- | TRBJ1-1 | TRBV25-1 | CASSARQGGNTEAFF
- | TRBJ1-1 | TRBV6-5 | CASRSRLTGITEAFF
- | TRBJ2-7 | TRBV9 | CASSSGSSSYEQYF
- | TRBJ1-2 | TRBV11-2 | CASSWGQPLDYGYTF
- | TRBJ1-5 | TRBV5-1 | CASSLGDNNQPQHF
- | TRBJ2-7 | TRBV28 | CATKTDWMEQYF
once | TRBJ1-5 | TRBV6-5 | CASSSSWTVSNQPQHF